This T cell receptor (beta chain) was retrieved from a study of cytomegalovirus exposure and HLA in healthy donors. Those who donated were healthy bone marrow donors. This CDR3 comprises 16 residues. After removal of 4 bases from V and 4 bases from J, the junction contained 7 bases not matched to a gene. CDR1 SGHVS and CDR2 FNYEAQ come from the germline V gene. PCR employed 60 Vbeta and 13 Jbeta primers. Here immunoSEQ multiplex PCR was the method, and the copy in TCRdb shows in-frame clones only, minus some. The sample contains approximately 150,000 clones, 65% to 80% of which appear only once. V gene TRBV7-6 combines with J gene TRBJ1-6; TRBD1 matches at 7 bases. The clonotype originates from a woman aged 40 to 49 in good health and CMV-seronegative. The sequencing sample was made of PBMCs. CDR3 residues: CASSSTGNLYNSPLHF. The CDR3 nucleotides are TGTGCCAGCAGCTCGACAGGGAACCTTTATAATTCACCCCTCCACTTT. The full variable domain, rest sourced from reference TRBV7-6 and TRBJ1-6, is GAGVSQSPRYKVTKRGQDVALRCDPISGHVSLYWYRQALGQGPEFLTYFNYEAQQDKSGLPNDRFSAERPEGSISTLTIQRTEQRDSAMYRCASSSTGNLYNSPLHFGNGTRLTVT.